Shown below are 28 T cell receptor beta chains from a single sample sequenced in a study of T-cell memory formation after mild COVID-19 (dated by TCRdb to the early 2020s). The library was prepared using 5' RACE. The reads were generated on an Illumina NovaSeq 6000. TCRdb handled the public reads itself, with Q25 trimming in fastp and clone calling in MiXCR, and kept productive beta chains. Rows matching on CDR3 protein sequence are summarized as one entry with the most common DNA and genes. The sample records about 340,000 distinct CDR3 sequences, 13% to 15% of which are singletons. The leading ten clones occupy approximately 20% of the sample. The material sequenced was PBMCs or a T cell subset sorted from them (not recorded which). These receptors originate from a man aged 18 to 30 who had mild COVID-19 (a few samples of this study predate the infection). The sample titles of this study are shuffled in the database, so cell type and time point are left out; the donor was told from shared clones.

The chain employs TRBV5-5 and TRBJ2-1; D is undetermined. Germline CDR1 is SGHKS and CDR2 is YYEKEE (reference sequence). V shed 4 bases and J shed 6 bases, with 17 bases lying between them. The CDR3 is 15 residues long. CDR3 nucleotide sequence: TGTGCCAGCAGCAAGAACCCTGGCTGGCCCAATGAGCAGTTCTTC. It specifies CASSKNPGWPNEQFF.

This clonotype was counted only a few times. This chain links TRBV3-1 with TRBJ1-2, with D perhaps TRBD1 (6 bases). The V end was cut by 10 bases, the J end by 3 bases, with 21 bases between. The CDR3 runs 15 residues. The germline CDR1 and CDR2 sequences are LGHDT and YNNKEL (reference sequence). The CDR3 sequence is CATTTQGKEDYGYTF. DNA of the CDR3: TGTGCCACCACGACACAGGGAAAGGAGGACTATGGCTACACCTTC.

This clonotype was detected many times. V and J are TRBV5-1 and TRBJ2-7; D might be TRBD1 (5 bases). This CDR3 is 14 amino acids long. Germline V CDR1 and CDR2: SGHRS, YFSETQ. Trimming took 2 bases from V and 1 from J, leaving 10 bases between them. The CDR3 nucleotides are TGCGCCAGCAGCTTATCGACAGTATCCTACGAGCAGTACTTC. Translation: CASSLSTVSYEQYF. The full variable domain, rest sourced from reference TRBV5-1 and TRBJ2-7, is KAGVTQTPRYLIKTRGQQVTLSCSPISGHRSVSWYQQTPGQGLQFLFEYFSETQRNKGNFPGRFSGRQFSNSRSEMNVSTLELGDSALYLCASSLSTVSYEQYFGPGTRLTVT.

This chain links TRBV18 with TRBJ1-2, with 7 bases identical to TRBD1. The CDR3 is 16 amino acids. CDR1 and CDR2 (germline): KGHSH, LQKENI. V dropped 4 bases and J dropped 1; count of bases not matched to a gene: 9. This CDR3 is CASSRGQDPLNYGYTF. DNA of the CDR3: TGTGCCAGCTCACGAGGACAGGACCCACTTAACTATGGCTACACCTTC.

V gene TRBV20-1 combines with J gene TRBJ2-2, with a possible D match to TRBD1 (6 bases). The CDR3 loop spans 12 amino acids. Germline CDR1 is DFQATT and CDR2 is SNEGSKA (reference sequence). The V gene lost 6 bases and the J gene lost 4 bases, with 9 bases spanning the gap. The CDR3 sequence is CSATTGTGELFF. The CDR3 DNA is TGCAGTGCCACGACAGGCACCGGGGAGCTGTTTTTT.

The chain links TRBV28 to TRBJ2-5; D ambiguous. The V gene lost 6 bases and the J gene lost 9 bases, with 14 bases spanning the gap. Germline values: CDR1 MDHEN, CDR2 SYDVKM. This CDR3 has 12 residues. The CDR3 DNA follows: TGTGCCAGCAGCGTTGTGCGGAGCTCCCAGTACTTC. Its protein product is CASSVVRSSQYF.

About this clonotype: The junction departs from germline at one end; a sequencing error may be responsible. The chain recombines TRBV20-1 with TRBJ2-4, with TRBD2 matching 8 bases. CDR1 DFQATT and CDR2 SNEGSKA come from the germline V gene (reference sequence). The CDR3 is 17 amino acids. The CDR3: CSAEYPVTSVSKNIKYF. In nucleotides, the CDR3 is TGCAGTGCCGAATATCCCGTGACTAGCGTTTCCAAAAACATTAAGTACTTC.

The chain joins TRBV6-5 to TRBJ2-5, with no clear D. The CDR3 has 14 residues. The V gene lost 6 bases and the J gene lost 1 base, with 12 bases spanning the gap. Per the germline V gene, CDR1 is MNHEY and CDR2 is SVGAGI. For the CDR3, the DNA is TGTGCCAGCAGGCCCATCTGGGGCCAAGAGACCCAGTACTTC. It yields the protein CASRPIWGQETQYF.

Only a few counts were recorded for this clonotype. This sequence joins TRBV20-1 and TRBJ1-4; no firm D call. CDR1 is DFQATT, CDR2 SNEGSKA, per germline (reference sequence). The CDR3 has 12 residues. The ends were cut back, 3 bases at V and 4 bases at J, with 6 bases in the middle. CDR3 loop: CSASWLNEKLFF. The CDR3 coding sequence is TGCAGTGCTAGTTGGCTTAATGAAAAACTGTTTTTT.

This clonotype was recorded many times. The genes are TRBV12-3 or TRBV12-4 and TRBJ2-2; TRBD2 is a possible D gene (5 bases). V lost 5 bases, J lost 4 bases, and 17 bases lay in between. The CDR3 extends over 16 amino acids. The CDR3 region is CASSPRRLRGTGELFF. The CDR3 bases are TGTGCCAGCAGTCCTAGGAGACTCCGGGGCACCGGGGAGCTGTTTTTT.

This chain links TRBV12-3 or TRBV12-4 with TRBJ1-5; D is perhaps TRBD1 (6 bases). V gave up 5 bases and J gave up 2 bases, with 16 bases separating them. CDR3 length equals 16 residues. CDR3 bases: TGTGCCAGCAGTGACGGCGGCTGGGGGCGCAATCAGCCCCAGCATTTT. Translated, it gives CASSDGGWGRNQPQHF.

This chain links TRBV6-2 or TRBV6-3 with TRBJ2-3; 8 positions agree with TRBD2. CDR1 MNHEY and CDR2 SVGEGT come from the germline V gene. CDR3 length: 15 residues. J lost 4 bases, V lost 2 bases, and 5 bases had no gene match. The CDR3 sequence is CASSYARGASDTQYF. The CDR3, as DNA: TGTGCCAGCAGTTACGCGCGGGGGGCCTCAGATACGCAGTATTTT.

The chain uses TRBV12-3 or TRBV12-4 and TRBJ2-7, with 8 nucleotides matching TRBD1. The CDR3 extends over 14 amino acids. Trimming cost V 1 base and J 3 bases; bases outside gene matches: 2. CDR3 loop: CASSLGGQGYEQYF. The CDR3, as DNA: TGTGCCAGCAGTTTAGGAGGACAGGGCTACGAGCAGTACTTC.

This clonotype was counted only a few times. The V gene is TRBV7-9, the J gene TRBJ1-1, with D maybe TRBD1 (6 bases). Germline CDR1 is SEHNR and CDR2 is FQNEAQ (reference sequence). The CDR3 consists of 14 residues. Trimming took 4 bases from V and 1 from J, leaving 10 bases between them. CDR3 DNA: TGTGCCAGCAGCTGGTCGACAGGGAACACTGAAGCTTTCTTT. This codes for CASSWSTGNTEAFF.

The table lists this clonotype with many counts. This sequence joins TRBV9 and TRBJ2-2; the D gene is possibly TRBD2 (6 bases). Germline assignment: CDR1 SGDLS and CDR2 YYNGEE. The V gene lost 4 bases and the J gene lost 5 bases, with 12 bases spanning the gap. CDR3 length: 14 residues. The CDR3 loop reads CASSLGGGTGELFF. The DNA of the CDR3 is TGTGCCAGCAGCTTGGGAGGCGGAACCGGGGAGCTGTTTTTT.

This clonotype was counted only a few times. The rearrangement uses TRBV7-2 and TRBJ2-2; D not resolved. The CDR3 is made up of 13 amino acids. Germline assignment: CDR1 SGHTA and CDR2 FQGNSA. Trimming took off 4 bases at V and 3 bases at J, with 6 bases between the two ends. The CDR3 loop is CASSSIDTGELFF. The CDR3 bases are TGTGCCAGCAGCTCCATAGACACCGGGGAGCTGTTTTTT.

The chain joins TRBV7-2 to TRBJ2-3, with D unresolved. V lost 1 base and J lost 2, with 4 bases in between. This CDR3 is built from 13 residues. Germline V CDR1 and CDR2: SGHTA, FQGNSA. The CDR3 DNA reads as TGTGCCAGCAGCTTAGTTTACACAGATACGCAGTATTTT. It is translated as CASSLVYTDTQYF. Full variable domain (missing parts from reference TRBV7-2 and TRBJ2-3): GAGVSQSPSNKVTEKGKDVELRCDPISGHTALYWYRQSLGQGLEFLIYFQGNSAPDKSGLPSDRFSAERTGGSVSTLTIQRTQQEDSAVYLCASSLVYTDTQYFGPGTRLTVL.

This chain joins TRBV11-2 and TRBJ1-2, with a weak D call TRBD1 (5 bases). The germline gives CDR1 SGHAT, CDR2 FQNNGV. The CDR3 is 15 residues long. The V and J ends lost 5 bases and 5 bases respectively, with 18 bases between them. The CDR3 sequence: CASSIRQSIEYGYTF. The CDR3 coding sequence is TGTGCCAGCAGCATTCGACAGTCTATTGAGTATGGCTACACCTTC.

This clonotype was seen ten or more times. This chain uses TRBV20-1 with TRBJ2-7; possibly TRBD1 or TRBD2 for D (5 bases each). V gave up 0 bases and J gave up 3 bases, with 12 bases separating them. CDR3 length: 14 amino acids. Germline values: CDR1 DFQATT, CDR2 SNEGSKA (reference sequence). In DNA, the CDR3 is TGCAGTGCTAGAGATCGGGGCAGAAGCTACGAGCAGTACTTC. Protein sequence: CSARDRGRSYEQYF.

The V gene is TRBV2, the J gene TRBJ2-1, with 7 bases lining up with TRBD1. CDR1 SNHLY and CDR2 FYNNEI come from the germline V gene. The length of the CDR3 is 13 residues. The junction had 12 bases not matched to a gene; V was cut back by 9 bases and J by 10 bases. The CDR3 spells CASTRDSSREQFF. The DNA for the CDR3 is TGTGCCAGTACCCGGGACAGTTCTAGAGAGCAGTTCTTC.

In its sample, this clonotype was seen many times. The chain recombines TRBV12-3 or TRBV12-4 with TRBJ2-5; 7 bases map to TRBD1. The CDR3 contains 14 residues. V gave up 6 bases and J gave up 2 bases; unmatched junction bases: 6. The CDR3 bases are TGTGCCAGCAGCACACTGGACAGGCAAGAGACCCAGTACTTC. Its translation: CASSTLDRQETQYF.

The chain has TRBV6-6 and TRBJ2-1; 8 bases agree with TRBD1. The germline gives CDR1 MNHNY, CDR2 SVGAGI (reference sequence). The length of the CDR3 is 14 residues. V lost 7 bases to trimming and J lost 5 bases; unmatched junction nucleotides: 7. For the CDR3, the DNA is TGTGCCAGCACCTCAGGGGGCGTCGACAATGAGCAGTTCTTC. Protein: CASTSGGVDNEQFF.

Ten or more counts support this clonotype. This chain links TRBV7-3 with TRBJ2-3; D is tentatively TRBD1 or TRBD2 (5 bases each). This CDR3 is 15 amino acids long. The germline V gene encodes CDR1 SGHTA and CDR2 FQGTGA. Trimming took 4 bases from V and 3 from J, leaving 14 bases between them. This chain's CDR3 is CASSSGTGRTDTQYF. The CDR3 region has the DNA TGTGCCAGCAGCTCCGGGACGGGGCGAACAGATACGCAGTATTTT.

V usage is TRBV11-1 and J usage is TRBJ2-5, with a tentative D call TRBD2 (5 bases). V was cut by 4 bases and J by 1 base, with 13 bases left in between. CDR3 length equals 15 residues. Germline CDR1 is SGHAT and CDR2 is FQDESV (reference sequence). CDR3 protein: CASSWWGAAQETQYF. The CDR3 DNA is TGTGCCAGCAGCTGGTGGGGAGCGGCCCAAGAGACCCAGTACTTC.

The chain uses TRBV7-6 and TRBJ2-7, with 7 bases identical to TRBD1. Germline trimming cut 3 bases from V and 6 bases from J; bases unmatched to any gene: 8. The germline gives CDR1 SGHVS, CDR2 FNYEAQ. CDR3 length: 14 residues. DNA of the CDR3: TGTGCCAGCAGCTTTCAGGACAGGAGGTCCGAGCAGTACTTC. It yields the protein CASSFQDRRSEQYF.

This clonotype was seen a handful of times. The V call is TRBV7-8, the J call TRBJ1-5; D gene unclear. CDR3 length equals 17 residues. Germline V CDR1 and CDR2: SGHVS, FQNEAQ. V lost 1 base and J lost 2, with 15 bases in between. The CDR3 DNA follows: TGTGCCAGCAGCTTAGGGCGGTTTACACGAGGCAATCAGCCCCAGCATTTT. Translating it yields CASSLGRFTRGNQPQHF.

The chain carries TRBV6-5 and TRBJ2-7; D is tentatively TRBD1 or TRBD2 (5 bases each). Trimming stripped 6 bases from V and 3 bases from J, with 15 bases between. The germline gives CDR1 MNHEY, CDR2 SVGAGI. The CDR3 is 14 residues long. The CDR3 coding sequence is TGTGCCAGCAGCCACGGGACGGCTCTCTACGAGCAGTACTTC. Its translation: CASSHGTALYEQYF.

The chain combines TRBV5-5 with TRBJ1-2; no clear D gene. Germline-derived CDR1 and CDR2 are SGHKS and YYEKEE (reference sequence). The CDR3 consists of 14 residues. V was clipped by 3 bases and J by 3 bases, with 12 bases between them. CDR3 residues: CASSSPGFDYGYTF. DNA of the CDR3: TGTGCCAGCAGCTCGCCCGGGTTCGACTATGGCTACACCTTC.